Presented here are 12 T cell receptor beta chains from one specimen sequenced in a study of beta chain features in type 1 diabetes. Expressed TCRB transcripts were sequenced because the isolated RNA had all been reverse transcribed beforehand. Repertoires were generated with immunoSEQ multiplex PCR, while TCRdb's copy carries only in-frame clones and drops some. The sample has about 160,000 clones; less than 9.5% are singletons. Sequencing was carried out using central memory CD4+ T cells from blood. These TCRs come from a man between 18 and 29 years old in good health.

This clone has just a few counts. This rearrangement joins TRBV14 to TRBJ2-1, with 9 bases matching TRBD2. Germline V gives CDR1 SGHDN, CDR2 FVKESK. Germline trimming cut 4 bases from V and 3 bases from J; bases unmatched to any gene: 4. CDR3 length equals 15 residues. The CDR3 sequence is CASSPGLAFYNEQFF. CDR3 DNA: TGTGCCAGCAGCCCTGGACTAGCGTTCTACAATGAGCAGTTCTTC.

The chain links TRBV18 to TRBJ2-3; 11 bases are a match to TRBD1. The germline V gene encodes CDR1 KGHSH and CDR2 LQKENI. The CDR3 is 16 amino acids. J lost 5 bases, V lost 2 bases, and 6 bases had no gene match. CDR3 protein: CASSPAGQGAGDTQYF. The DNA for the CDR3 is TGTGCCAGCTCACCAGCCGGACAGGGGGCTGGAGATACGCAGTATTTT.

Comments on this clone: A read error may be the cause here, since a much bigger clone is one base away. This chain links TRBV6-6 with TRBJ2-3, with TRBD2 identical over 10 bases. The V gene end was trimmed by 10 bases and the J gene end by 1 base; junction bases not matched to a gene: 2. In germline, CDR1 is MNHNY, CDR2 SVGAGI (reference sequence). The CDR3 covers 13 residues. This CDR3 is CAIGTSGTDTQYF. DNA of the CDR3: TGTGCCATCGGGACTAGCGGCACAGATACGCAGTATTTT.

There are a few counts of this clone. This chain uses TRBV10-3 with TRBJ2-1, with 13 bases lining up with TRBD2. The germline gives CDR1 ENHRY, CDR2 SYGVKD. CDR3 length: 17 amino acids. J was trimmed by 7 bases and V by 4 bases; bases with no gene match: 10. In DNA form, the CDR3 reads TGTGCCATCAGTGCCGGGACTAGCGGGACCCTGAGTAATGAGCAGTTCTTC. Amino acid sequence: CAISAGTSGTLSNEQFF.

This clone showed up just a few times. The J gene is TRBJ1-3, the V gene TRBV30; maybe TRBD1 (6 bases). The CDR3 has 14 amino acids. In germline, CDR1 is GTSNPN, CDR2 SVGIG (reference sequence). Between the trimmed V and J ends, which lost 5 bases and 0 bases, there was a span of 11 bases. CDR3 nucleotide sequence: TGTGCCTGGGAAACAGGGAGCTCTGGAAACACCATATATTTT. It specifies CAWETGSSGNTIYF.

The V and J genes are TRBV19 and TRBJ1-4; TRBD1 aligns across 7 bases. With 5 bases clipped from V and 0 bases from J, the junction kept 9 bases outside the gene matches. The CDR3 consists of 17 residues. The germline gives CDR1 LNHDA, CDR2 SQIVND (reference sequence). The CDR3 nucleotides are TGTGCCAGTAGTGACCCCGGGGACAGCGCAACTAATGAAAAACTGTTTTTT. Translated: CASSDPGDSATNEKLFF.

This chain links TRBV28 with TRBJ1-1; tentative D call: TRBD1 (5 bases). This CDR3 has 13 amino acids. Germline CDR1 MDHEN, CDR2 SYDVKM. The V end was cut by 6 bases, the J end by 3 bases, with 11 bases between. CDR3 residues: CASRQQVDTEAFF. DNA for the CDR3: TGTGCCAGCAGACAACAGGTCGACACTGAAGCTTTCTTT.

This chain joins TRBV9 and TRBJ2-7; D is possibly TRBD1 (5 bases). Germline V gives CDR1 SGDLS, CDR2 YYNGEE. This CDR3 contains 15 residues. Trimming stripped 0 bases from V and 5 bases from J, with 15 bases between. CDR3 protein: CASSVGGALSDEQYF. DNA for the CDR3: TGTGCCAGCAGCGTAGGTGGGGCTCTTTCCGACGAGCAGTACTTC.

This clone was observed at least ten times. This chain uses TRBV30 with TRBJ1-5; D uncertain. The V gene's germline CDR1 is GTSNPN and CDR2 SVGIG (reference sequence). With 4 bases removed from V and 0 bases from J, the gap between germline ends came to 7 bases. The CDR3 contains 13 residues. The DNA for the CDR3 is TGTGCCTGGACGGAGAATAGCAATCAGCCCCAGCATTTT. Translating gives CAWTENSNQPQHF. The full variable domain, rest sourced from reference TRBV30 and TRBJ1-5, is SQTIHQWPATLVQPVGSPLSLECTVEGTSNPNLYWYRQAAGRGLQLLFYSVGIGQISSEVPQNLSASRPQDRQFILSSKKLLLSDSGFYLCAWTENSNQPQHFGDGTRLSIL.

Many counts were recorded for this clone. V usage is TRBV25-1 and J usage is TRBJ2-7; 10 nucleotides agree with TRBD1. V was pared by 2 bases and J by 6 bases, with 4 bases of the junction left unmatched. The CDR3 length is 14 residues. The germline V gene encodes CDR1 MGHDK and CDR2 SYGVNS. The CDR3 DNA reads as TGTGCCAGCAGTGAAGGAGGACAGGGGGGCGAGCAGTACTTC. This codes for CASSEGGQGGEQYF.

The V call is TRBV5-6, the J call TRBJ2-2; no definite D call. The CDR3 is 15 residues long. Trimming took off 0 bases at V and 0 bases at J, with 6 bases between the two ends. Per germline, CDR1 SGHDT and CDR2 YYEEEE. The CDR3 region has the DNA TGTGCCAGCAGCTTGGGGGCATCGAACACCGGGGAGCTGTTTTTT. Translated: CASSLGASNTGELFF.

The J gene is TRBJ1-1, the V gene TRBV28; 9 bases agree with TRBD1. CDR3 length: 15 amino acids. Trimming removed 2 bases from V and 8 bases from J; junction bases left unmatched: 9. Looked up from germline, CDR1 is MDHEN and CDR2 is SYDVKM. DNA for the CDR3: TGTGCCAGCAGTTTAAGTTTAGGGACAGGGCCCGAAGCTTTCTTT. Residues: CASSLSLGTGPEAFF.